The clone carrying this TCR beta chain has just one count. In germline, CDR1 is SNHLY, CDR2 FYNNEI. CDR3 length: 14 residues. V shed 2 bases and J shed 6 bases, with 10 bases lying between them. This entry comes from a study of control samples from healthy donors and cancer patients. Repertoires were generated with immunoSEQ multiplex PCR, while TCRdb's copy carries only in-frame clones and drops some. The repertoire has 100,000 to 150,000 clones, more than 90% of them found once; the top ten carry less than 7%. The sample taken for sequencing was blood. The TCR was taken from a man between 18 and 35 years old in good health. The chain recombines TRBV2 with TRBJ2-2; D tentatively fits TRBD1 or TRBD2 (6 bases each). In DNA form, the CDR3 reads TGTGCCAGCAGTGAAACGGGGGCCTCCGGGGAGCTGTTTTTT. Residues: CASSETGASGELFF.